The 5 T cell receptor beta chains below all came from one sample that was sequenced in a study of blood T cells in healthy people across ages. The use of a sample-barcoded 5' primer and a J-beta primer mix characterized a second PCR of 7 to 11 cycles. TCRdb fed the 5' RACE reads into MiXCR, producing one record per CDR3 protein. This sample has about 1.5 million distinct CDR3 sequences, with 35% to 45% found just once. Input material: blood. The receptors were sampled from a woman younger than 30 in good health.

The CDR3 bases are TGTGCCAGCAGTGAACCCCTCAGACAGGGAGACAATGAGCAGTTCTTC. This gives the protein CASSEPLRQGDNEQFF. The chain uses TRBV25-1 and TRBJ2-1, with TRBD1 matching over 7 bases. The CDR3 length is 16 residues. Trimming took 2 bases from V and 5 from J; bases not matched to a gene: 9. CDR1 and CDR2 from the germline V gene are MGHDK and SYGVNS.

This clonotype was found a few times. The chain employs TRBV6-5 and TRBJ2-1, with 7 bases fitting TRBD2. The germline V gene encodes CDR1 MNHEY and CDR2 SVGAGI. The CDR3 totals 15 residues. The V and J ends lost 0 bases and 8 bases, in that order; junction bases with no gene match: 7. The CDR3 sequence: CASSYSLAASDEQFF. The CDR3 nucleotides read TGTGCCAGCAGTTACTCTCTAGCGGCCAGCGATGAGCAGTTCTTC.

This clonotype was seen a few times. V is TRBV4-3 and J is TRBJ1-4; no firm D call. CDR3 length equals 13 residues. V was pared by 0 bases and J by 14 bases, with 13 bases between. CDR1 is LGHNA, CDR2 YSLEER, per germline. In DNA, the CDR3 is TGCGCCAGCAGCCAAGATTACGGGAATACGCTGTTTTTT. Residues: CASSQDYGNTLFF.

This chain uses TRBV7-2 with TRBJ2-3; D may be TRBD2 (5 bases). The V and J ends lost 1 base and 0 bases respectively, with 14 bases between them. In germline, CDR1 is SGHTA, CDR2 FQGNSA. The CDR3 is 17 amino acids. The CDR3 DNA reads TGTGCCAGCAGCTTAGGGGCGGGTTTCGGCAGCACAGATACGCAGTATTTT. It specifies CASSLGAGFGSTDTQYF.

There are many counts of this clonotype. The V gene is TRBV24-1, the J gene TRBJ2-3; D ambiguous. The germline V gene has CDR1 KGHDR and CDR2 SFDVKD. The ends were cut back, 6 bases at V and 0 bases at J, with 3 bases in the middle. This CDR3 has 12 amino acids. CDR3 DNA sequence: TGTGCCACCAGTTCTAGCACAGATACGCAGTATTTT. This sequence encodes CATSSSTDTQYF.